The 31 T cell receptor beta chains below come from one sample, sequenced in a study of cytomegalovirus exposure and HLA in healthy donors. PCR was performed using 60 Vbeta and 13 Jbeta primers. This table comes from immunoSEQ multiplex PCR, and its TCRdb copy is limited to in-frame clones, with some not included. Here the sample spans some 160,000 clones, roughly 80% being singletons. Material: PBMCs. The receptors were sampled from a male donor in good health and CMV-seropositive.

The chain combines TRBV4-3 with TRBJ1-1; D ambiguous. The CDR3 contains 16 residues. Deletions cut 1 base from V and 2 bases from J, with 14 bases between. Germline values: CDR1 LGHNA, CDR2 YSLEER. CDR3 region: CASSQVISRENTEAFF. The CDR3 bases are TGCGCCAGCAGCCAAGTGATTTCACGGGAAAACACTGAAGCTTTCTTT.

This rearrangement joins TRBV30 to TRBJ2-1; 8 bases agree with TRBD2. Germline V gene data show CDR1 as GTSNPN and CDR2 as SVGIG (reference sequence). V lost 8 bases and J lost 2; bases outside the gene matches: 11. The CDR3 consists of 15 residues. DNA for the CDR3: TGTGCCCCTCTTCGGGCGGGAGGTCCCTACAATGAGCAGTTCTTC. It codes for CAPLRAGGPYNEQFF.

CDR3: CASGGPSAFLAGEAFF. DNA of the CDR3: TGTGCTAGTGGTGGGCCCTCCGCCTTTTTGGCCGGTGAAGCTTTCTTT. The rearrangement uses TRBV12-5 and TRBJ1-1; D remains unclear. Germline CDR1 reads LGHNT; CDR2 reads FRNRAP. CDR3 length: 16 residues. V was shortened by 5 bases and J by 7 bases, with 23 bases between the two germline ends. The variable domain in full, with the rest retrieved from reference TRBV12-5 and TRBJ1-1, is DARVTQTPRHKVTEMGQEVTMRCQPILGHNTVFWYRQTMMQGLELLAYFRNRAPLDDSGMPKDRFSAEMPDATLATLKIQPSEPRDSAVYFCASGGPSAFLAGEAFFGQGTRLTVV.

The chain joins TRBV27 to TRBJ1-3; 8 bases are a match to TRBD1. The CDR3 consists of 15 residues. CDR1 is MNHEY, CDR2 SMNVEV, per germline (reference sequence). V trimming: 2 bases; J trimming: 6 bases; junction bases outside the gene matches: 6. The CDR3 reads CASSLRPGGPNTIYF. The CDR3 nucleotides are TGTGCCAGCAGTTTACGGCCAGGGGGCCCAAACACCATATATTTT.

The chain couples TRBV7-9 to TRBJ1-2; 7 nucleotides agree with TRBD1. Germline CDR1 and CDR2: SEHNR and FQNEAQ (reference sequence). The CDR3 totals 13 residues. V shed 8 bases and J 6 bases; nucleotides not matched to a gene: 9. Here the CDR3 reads CASRRDREDGYTF. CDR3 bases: TGTGCCAGCCGCCGTGACAGGGAGGATGGCTACACCTTC. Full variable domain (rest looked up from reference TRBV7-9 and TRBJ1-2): DTGVSQNPRHKITKRGQNVTFRCDPISEHNRLYWYRQTLGQGPEFLTYFQNEAQLEKSRLLSDRFSAERPKGSFSTLEIQRTEQGDSAMYLCASRRDREDGYTFGSGTRLTVV.

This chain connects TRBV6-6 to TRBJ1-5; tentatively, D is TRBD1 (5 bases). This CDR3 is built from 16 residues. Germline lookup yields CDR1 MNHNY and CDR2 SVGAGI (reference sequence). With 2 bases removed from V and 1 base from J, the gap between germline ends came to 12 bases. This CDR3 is CASSYGRVGSNQPQHF. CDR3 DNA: TGTGCCAGCAGTTACGGCAGGGTCGGGAGCAATCAGCCCCAGCATTTT.

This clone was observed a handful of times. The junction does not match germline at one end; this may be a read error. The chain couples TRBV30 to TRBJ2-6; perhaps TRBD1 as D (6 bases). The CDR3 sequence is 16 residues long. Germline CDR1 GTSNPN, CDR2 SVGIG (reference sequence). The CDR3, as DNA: TGTGCCTGGAGCAAAAGAGGGGGATCTGGGGCCAACGGCCTGACTTTC. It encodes CAWSKRGGSGANGLTF.

The chain's CDR3 is CASSLRILPNSEQFF. The CDR3 DNA reads TGTGCCAGCAGCTTACGGATTCTCCCAAACAGTGAGCAGTTCTTC. V usage is TRBV5-8 and J usage is TRBJ2-1; D gene ambiguous. Germline CDR1 SGHTS, CDR2 YDEGEE. CDR3 size: 15 residues. Trimming pared 2 bases from V and 9 bases from J, leaving 18 bases between.

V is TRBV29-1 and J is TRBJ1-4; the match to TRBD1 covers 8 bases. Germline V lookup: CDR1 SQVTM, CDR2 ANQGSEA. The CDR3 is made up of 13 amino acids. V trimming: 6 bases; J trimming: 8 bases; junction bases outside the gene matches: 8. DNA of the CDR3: TGCAGCGTACAACAGGGGGTTTGGGAAAAACTGTTTTTT. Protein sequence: CSVQQGVWEKLFF. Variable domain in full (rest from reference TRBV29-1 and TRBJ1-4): SAVISQKPSRDICQRGTSLTIQCQVDSQVTMMFWYRQQPGQSLTLIATANQGSEATYESGFVIDKFPISRPNLTFSTLTVSNMSPEDSSIYLCSVQQGVWEKLFFGSGTQLSVL.

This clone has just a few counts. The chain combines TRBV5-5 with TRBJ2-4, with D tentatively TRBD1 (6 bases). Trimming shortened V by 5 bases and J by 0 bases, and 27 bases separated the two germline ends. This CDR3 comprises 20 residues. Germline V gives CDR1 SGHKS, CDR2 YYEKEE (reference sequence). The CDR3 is CASRSVDVRRQALAKNIQYF. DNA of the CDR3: TGTGCCAGCAGGTCTGTAGATGTGAGAAGACAGGCACTAGCCAAAAACATTCAGTACTTC.

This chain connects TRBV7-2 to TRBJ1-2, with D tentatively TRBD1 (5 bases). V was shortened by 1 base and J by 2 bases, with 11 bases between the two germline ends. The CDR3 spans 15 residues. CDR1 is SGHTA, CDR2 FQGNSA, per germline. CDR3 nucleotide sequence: TGTGCCAGCAGCTTAGTGCGGGGGGGGAACTATGGCTACACCTTC. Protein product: CASSLVRGGNYGYTF. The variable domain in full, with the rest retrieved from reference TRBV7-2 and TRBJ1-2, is GAGVSQSPSNKVTEKGKDVELRCDPISGHTALYWYRQSLGQGLEFLIYFQGNSAPDKSGLPSDRFSAERTGGSVSTLTIQRTQQEDSAVYLCASSLVRGGNYGYTFGSGTRLTVV.

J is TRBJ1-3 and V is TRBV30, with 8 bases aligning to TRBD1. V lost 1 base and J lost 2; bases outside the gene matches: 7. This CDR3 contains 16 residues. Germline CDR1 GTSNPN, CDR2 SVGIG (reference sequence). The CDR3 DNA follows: TGTGCCTGGAGTGACGACAGGGGCCCAGCTGGAAACACCATATATTTT. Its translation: CAWSDDRGPAGNTIYF.

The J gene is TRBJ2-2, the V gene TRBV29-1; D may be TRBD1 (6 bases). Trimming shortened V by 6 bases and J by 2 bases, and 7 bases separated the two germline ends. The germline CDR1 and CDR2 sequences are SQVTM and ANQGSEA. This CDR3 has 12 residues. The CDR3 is CSVGANTGELFF. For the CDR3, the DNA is TGCAGCGTGGGGGCCAACACCGGGGAGCTGTTTTTT.

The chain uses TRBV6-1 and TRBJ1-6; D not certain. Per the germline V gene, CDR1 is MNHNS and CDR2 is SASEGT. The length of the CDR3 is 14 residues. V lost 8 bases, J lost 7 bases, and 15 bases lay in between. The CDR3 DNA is TGTGCCAGCTCGAGTTTGGTGTGGAATTCACCCCTCCACTTT. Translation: CASSSLVWNSPLHF.

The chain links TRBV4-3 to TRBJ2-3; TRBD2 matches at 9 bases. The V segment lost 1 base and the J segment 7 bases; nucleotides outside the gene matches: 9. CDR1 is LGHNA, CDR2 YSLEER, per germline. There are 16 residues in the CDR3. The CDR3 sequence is CASSQVLAGEGNTQYF. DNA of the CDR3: TGCGCCAGCAGCCAAGTCTTAGCGGGGGAGGGAAATACGCAGTATTTT.

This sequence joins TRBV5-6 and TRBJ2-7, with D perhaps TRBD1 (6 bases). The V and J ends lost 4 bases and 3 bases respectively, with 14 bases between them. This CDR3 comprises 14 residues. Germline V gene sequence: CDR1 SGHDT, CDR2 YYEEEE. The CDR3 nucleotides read TGTGCCAGCAGCCAGGGGCCCATCAACTACGAGCAGTACTTC. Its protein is CASSQGPINYEQYF. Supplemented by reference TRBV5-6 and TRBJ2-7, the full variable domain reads DAGVTQSPTHLIKTRGQQVTLRCSPKSGHDTVSWYQQALGQGPQFIFQYYEEEERQRGNFPDRFSGHQFPNYSSELNVNALLLGDSALYLCASSQGPINYEQYFGPGTRLTVT.

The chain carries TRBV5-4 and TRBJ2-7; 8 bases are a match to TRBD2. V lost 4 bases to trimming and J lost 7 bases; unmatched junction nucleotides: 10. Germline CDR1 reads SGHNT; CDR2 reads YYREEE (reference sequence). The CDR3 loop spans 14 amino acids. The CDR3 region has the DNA TGTGCCAGCAGCCCGGGGGGGGCGCACTCGGAGCAGTACTTC. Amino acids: CASSPGGAHSEQYF.

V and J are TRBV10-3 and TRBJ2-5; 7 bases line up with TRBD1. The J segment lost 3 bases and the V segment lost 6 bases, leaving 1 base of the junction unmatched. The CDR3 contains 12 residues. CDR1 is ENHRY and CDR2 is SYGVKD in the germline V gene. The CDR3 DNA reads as TGTGCCATCAGCGACAGGGAAGAGACCCAGTACTTC. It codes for CAISDREETQYF.

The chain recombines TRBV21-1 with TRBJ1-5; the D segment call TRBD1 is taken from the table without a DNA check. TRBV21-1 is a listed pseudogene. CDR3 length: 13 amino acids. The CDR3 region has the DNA TGTGCCAGCATCGGACAGACCAATCAGCCCCAGCATTTT. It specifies CASIGQTNQPQHF.

In DNA, the CDR3 is TGTGCCAGCAGCTTGGCCGTTGGGGCTGCGGGAAACACCATATATTTT. Translated: CASSLAVGAAGNTIYF. V gene TRBV5-5 combines with J gene TRBJ1-3, with D possibly matching TRBD1 (5 bases). This CDR3 has 16 amino acids. Per the germline V gene, CDR1 is SGHKS and CDR2 is YYEKEE (reference sequence). V was clipped by 0 bases and J by 4 bases, with 14 bases between them.

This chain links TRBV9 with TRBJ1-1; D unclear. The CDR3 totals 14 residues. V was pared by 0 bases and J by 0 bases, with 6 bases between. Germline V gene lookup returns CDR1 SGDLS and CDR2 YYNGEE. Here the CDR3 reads CASSVAQVNTEAFF. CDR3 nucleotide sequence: TGTGCCAGCAGCGTAGCCCAGGTGAACACTGAAGCTTTCTTT. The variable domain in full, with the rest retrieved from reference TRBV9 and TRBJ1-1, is DSGVTQTPKHLITATGQRVTLRCSPRSGDLSVYWYQQSLDQGLQFLIQYYNGEERAKGNILERFSAQQFPDLHSELNLSSLELGDSALYFCASSVAQVNTEAFFGQGTRLTVV.

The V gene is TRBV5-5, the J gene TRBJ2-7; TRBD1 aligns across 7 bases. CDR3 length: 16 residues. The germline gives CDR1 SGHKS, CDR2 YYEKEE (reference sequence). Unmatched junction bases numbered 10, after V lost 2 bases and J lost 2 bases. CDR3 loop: CASSLVAGTAPYEQYF. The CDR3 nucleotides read TGTGCCAGCAGCTTAGTAGCCGGGACAGCGCCCTACGAGCAGTACTTC.

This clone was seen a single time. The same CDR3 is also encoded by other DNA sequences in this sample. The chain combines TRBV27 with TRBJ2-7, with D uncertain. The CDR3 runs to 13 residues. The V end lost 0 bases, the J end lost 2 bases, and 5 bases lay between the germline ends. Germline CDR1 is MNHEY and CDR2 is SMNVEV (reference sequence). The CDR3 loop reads CASSLSQTYEQYF. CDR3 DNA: TGTGCCAGCAGTTTATCACAGACCTACGAGCAGTACTTC.

For the CDR3, the DNA is TGTGCCAGCAGCCCGACTAGCGGGAGTATGTCGGGTACGCAGTATTTT. Its translation: CASSPTSGSMSGTQYF. The gene calls are TRBV7-8 and TRBJ2-3; 12 bases agree with TRBD2. Trimming at V came to 5 bases and at J to 8 bases, leaving 11 bases not matched to a gene. In germline, CDR1 is SGHVS, CDR2 FQNEAQ. The CDR3 sequence is 16 residues long. Looking up the rest from reference TRBV7-8 and TRBJ2-3 gives the full variable domain: GAGVSQSPRYKVAKRGQDVALRCDPISGHVSLFWYQQALGQGPEFLTYFQNEAQLDKSGLPSDRFFAERPEGSVSTLKIQRTQQEDSAVYLCASSPTSGSMSGTQYFGPGTRLTVL.

CDR3 nucleotides: TGTGCCAGCAGCTTAACATGGGCAGCCGGGGAGCTGTTTTTT. Protein product: CASSLTWAAGELFF. The chain uses TRBV7-2 and TRBJ2-2, with unresolved D. V was trimmed by 2 bases and J by 6 bases, leaving 10 bases between them. Germline CDR1 and CDR2: SGHTA and FQGNSA. The CDR3 runs 14 residues.

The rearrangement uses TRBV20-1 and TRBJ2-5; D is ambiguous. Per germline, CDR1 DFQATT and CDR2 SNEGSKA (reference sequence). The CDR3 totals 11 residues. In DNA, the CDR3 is TGCACGACATCCTTCATAGAGACCCAGTACTTC. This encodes CTTSFIETQYF.

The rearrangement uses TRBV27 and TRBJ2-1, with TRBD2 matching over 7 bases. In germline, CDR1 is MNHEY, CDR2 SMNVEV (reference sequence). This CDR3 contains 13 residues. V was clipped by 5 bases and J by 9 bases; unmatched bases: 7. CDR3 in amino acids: CASSPGLVGEQFF. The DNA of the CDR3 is TGTGCCAGCAGTCCAGGACTAGTGGGTGAGCAGTTCTTC.

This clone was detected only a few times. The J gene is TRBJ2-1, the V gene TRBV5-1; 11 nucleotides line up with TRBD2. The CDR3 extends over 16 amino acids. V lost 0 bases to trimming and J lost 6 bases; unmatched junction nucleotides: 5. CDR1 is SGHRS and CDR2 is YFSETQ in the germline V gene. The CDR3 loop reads CASSLAASGRPNEQFF. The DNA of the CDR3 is TGCGCCAGCAGCTTGGCGGCTAGCGGGAGGCCCAATGAGCAGTTCTTC.

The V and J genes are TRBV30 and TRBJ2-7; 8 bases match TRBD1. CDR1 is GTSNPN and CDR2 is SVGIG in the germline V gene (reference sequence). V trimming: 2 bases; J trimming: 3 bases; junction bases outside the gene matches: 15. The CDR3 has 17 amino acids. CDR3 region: CAWSLLPGQGMFYEQYF. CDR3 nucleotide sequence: TGTGCCTGGAGTCTTCTACCTGGACAGGGAATGTTCTACGAGCAGTACTTC.

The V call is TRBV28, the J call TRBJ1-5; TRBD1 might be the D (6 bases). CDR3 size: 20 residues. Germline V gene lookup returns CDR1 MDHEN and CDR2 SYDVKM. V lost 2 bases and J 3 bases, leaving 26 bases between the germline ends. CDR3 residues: CASSLTGGRGQGLFNQPQHF. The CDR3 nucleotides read TGTGCCAGCAGTTTAACTGGTGGTAGGGGACAAGGACTCTTCAATCAGCCCCAGCATTTT.

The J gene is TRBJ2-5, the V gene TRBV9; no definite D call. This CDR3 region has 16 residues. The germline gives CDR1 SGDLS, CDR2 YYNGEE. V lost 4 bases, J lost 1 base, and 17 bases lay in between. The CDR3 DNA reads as TGTGCCAGCAGCCCCCGAGGTGCGACCCCCCAAGAGACCCAGTACTTC. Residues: CASSPRGATPQETQYF.